This T cell receptor beta chain was captured in a study of technical replicates of blood from a few donors. Sequenced by immunoSEQ multiplex PCR; TCRdb stores in-frame clones only, minus some. The profile shows tens of thousands of clones, around 94% of them singletons. Germline assignment: CDR1 SQVTM and CDR2 ANQGSEA. Trimming took 2 bases from V and 1 from J, leaving 15 bases between them. The CDR3 is 15 amino acids. Sequencing was carried out using T cells isolated from PBMCs. This chain joins TRBV29-1 and TRBJ2-7; a weak D match, TRBD1 (6 bases). The sequence was obtained from a human donor in good health. This chain's CDR3 is CSVENWGPSSYEQYF. The CDR3 DNA sequence: TGCAGCGTTGAAAATTGGGGGCCGTCATCCTACGAGCAGTACTTC.